Listed below are T cell receptor beta chains from one sample, sequenced in a study of blood T cell repertoires in COVID-19. Data came from immunoSEQ multiplex PCR; TCRdb stores just in-frame clones and leaves some out. This table has some 360,000 clones, roughly 90% appearing once. Material: PBMCs or T cells enriched from blood (not recorded which). These receptor sequences come from a woman between 25 and 40 years old who had been exposed to COVID-19. CDR3s include the opening cysteine and the closing phenylalanine or tryptophan. The D gene is left open where the match is weak. Expanded clones are given a class, and other clones once, few, many or no size at all.

V	J	D	size	DNA	CDR3
TRBV6-4	TRBJ2-5	-	-	TGTGCCAGCAGCCCCAGGGTAGGAAACCAAGAGACCCAGTACTTC	CASSPRVGNQETQYF
TRBV5-1	TRBJ2-7	TRBD1	-	TGCGCCAGCCAGCCCACAGGGACAGGGGGCCGCGAGCAGTACTTC	CASQPTGTGGREQYF
TRBV2	TRBJ2-7	-	-	TGTGCCAGCAGTCCCCCCGGGACACGGACCTACGAGCAGTACTTC	CASSPPGTRTYEQYF
TRBV11-3	TRBJ2-5	-	-	TGTGCCAGCAGCTTGAGGCCGGGACAAGAGACCCAGTACTTC	CASSLRPGQETQYF
TRBV27	TRBJ2-1	TRBD2	-	TGTGCCAGCAGTTTAGCGGGAGGGTACTACAATGAGCAGTTCTTC	CASSLAGGYYNEQFF
TRBV7-4	TRBJ2-2	TRBD2	-	TGTGCCAGCAGCTTAAGTCGACTAGCGTATGCCGGGGAGCTGTTTTTT	CASSLSRLAYAGELFF
TRBV27	TRBJ1-1	TRBD1	-	TGTGCCAGCAGTTTAGGGACAGGGCAATACACTGAAGCTTTCTTT	CASSLGTGQYTEAFF
TRBV28	TRBJ2-7	-	-	TGTGCCAGCTCTACCGGAGTCGAGCAGTACTTC	CASSTGVEQYF
TRBV2	TRBJ2-5	-	-	TGTGCCAGCAGTGAAATGGCGGTAGGCCAAGAGACCCAGTACTTC	CASSEMAVGQETQYF
TRBV28	TRBJ1-4	-	-	TGTGCCAGCAGTTTAAGGAGGGTGGGTGAAAAACTGTTTTTT	CASSLRRVGEKLFF
TRBV27	TRBJ1-1	-	-	TGTGCCAGCAGTTTATCGGCGGGGCGGGGCAAGAGCACTGAAGCTTTCTTT	CASSLSAGRGKSTEAFF
TRBV28	TRBJ1-1	TRBD1	-	TGTGCCAGCAGTTCACGCCTCGGAAACAGGGGCCACAGGGACACTGAAGCTTTCTTT	CASSSRLGNRGHRDTEAFF
TRBV4-1	TRBJ1-1	-	-	TGCGCCAGCAGCCACCCTACAGGGAACACTGAAGCTTTCTTT	CASSHPTGNTEAFF
TRBV14	TRBJ2-7	-	-	TGTGCCAGCAGCCAAGATTGGACCACGGGGGAGCAGTACTTC	CASSQDWTTGEQYF
TRBV7-9	TRBJ1-1	TRBD1	few	TGTGCCAGCAGCACGGGACAGGGAAGGGGCACTGAAGCTTTCTTT	CASSTGQGRGTEAFF
TRBV4-1	TRBJ2-3	-	-	TGCGCCAGCAGCCAAGAAGGGGTAGCAGGGGTGGGAGATACGCAGTATTTT	CASSQEGVAGVGDTQYF
TRBV27	TRBJ2-3	TRBD1	-	TGTGCCAGCTCGGGACAGGGGGTGTGGGGACGCACAGATACGCAGTATTTT	CASSGQGVWGRTDTQYF